This TCR beta chain was captured in a study of CD8 T cells in Susac syndrome. Turning to this clonotype: Its antigen is as yet unknown.

Study conclusions and caveats: Across the total CD8+ repertoires, some 15 Susac-specific public clones were found. The CD8+ TEMRA repertoires yielded about 5 such clones.

This CDR3 has 14 amino acids. J gave up 5 bases and V 6 bases, and 9 bases lay outside the gene matches. CDR1 and CDR2 (germline): MDHEN, SYDVKM. The sequenced target, TCR beta, came from blood CD8+ and CD4+ T cells. Patients with Susac syndrome met the recently defined diagnostic criteria for definite or probable disease. It was negative isolation that provided the CD8+ and CD4+ T cells, whereas TEMRA cells were enriched by FACS. A quantity of roughly 0.5 to 1 ug RNA underwent reverse transcription using random hexamers. TCRdb re-called the immunoSEQ multiplex PCR reads with MiXCR, one entry per CDR3 protein. The repertoire holds 65,000 to 100,000 distinct CDR3 sequences, with roughly 96% as singletons.

What was sequenced was CD8+ T cells from PBMCs. This chain joins TRBV28 and TRBJ2-5; TRBD1 aligns across 7 bases. The TCR originated in a human donor with Susac syndrome. In nucleotides, the CDR3 is TGTGCCAGCAGCCGCCGACAGGGATTGGAGACCCAGTACTTC. It codes for CASSRRQGLETQYF.